This T cell receptor (beta chain) derives from a study of identifying expanded T cells in peripheral blood. Whole-study findings and limits: Two-week clone count variance significantly increased as total template count grew.

Repertoires were generated with immunoSEQ multiplex PCR, while TCRdb's copy carries only in-frame clones and drops some. The repertoire includes approximately 83,000 clones, 85% of them detected once, and around 4.5% sits in the top ten. A word on this clone: Its cognate antigen is unknown.

Source material: blood. The receptor was derived from a person aged 18 to 75 in good health.

The CDR3 loop reads CASSQGGNTEAFF. CDR3 bases: TGTGCCAGTAGTCAGGGGGGTAACACTGAAGCTTTCTTT. V usage is TRBV19 and J usage is TRBJ1-1, with 7 bases aligning to TRBD1. Unmatched junction bases numbered 2, after V lost 5 bases and J lost 2 bases. The germline gives CDR1 LNHDA, CDR2 SQIVND (reference sequence). The CDR3 consists of 13 residues.